The next 30 T cell receptor beta chains were all read from a single sample in a study of cytotoxic CD8 clonotypes in ibrutinib-treated CLL. The table came from immunoSEQ multiplex PCR; TCRdb's copy has only in-frame clones and leaves some out. The sample has about 140,000 clones; 70% to 90% are singletons. Sequenced here: PBMCs, sampled after 36 months of ibrutinib treatment. The receptor source for this set is a human donor with chronic lymphocytic leukemia.

The CDR3 nucleotides read TGTGCCAGCAGTTCTCAAGGTCGGCCCACAGATACGCAGTATTTT. Translated: CASSSQGRPTDTQYF. The J gene is TRBJ2-3, the V gene TRBV27; D remains unclear. The CDR3 runs 15 residues. Germline lookup yields CDR1 MNHEY and CDR2 SMNVEV (reference sequence). Trimming removed 4 bases from V and 2 bases from J, with 13 bases in between.

This clone occurred many times. The chain employs TRBV5-1 and TRBJ2-7; 7 positions agree with TRBD1. V gave up 0 bases and J gave up 0 bases; unmatched junction bases: 9. The V gene's germline CDR1 is SGHRS and CDR2 YFSETQ. The CDR3 has 17 residues. In DNA form, the CDR3 reads TGCGCCAGCAGCTTGGTAGCCCCGGGACAGCTCTCCTACGAGCAGTACTTC. Amino acid sequence: CASSLVAPGQLSYEQYF.

The chain couples TRBV27 to TRBJ1-1, with a possible D match to TRBD1 (6 bases). The length of the CDR3 is 14 residues. Trimming pared 3 bases from V and 0 bases from J, leaving 8 bases between. Germline loops: CDR1 MNHEY, CDR2 SMNVEV (reference sequence). The CDR3 region has the DNA TGTGCCAGCAGTTTCGGACAGTTGAACACTGAAGCTTTCTTT. Encoded protein: CASSFGQLNTEAFF.

This chain uses TRBV30 with TRBJ2-7, with D perhaps assigned TRBD1 or TRBD2 (5 bases each). The V and J ends lost 5 bases and 3 bases respectively, with 8 bases between them. The CDR3 has 11 amino acids. CDR1 GTSNPN and CDR2 SVGIG come from the germline V gene (reference sequence). The CDR3 coding sequence is TGTGCCTGGGGAGGACACTACGAGCAGTACTTC. As protein: CAWGGHYEQYF. Full variable domain (remainder filled in from reference TRBV30 and TRBJ2-7): SQTIHQWPATLVQPVGSPLSLECTVEGTSNPNLYWYRQAAGRGLQLLFYSVGIGQISSEVPQNLSASRPQDRQFILSSKKLLLSDSGFYLCAWGGHYEQYFGPGTRLTVT.

This chain links TRBV5-1 with TRBJ1-2; TRBD1 might be the D (5 bases). CDR1 and CDR2 (germline): SGHRS, YFSETQ. This CDR3 is built from 15 residues. V shed 0 bases and J shed 2 bases, with 11 bases lying between them. The CDR3 is CASSLAGTENYGYTF. The DNA for the CDR3 is TGCGCCAGCAGCTTGGCGGGGACGGAGAACTATGGCTACACCTTC.

J is TRBJ2-3 and V is TRBV28, with a possible D match to TRBD1 (6 bases). CDR3 length equals 15 residues. The V and J ends lost 3 bases and 4 bases respectively, with 14 bases between them. Germline V lookup: CDR1 MDHEN, CDR2 SYDVKM. CDR3 DNA sequence: TGTGCCAGCAGTTTTGGGGGCTTGTCGGCAGATACGCAGTATTTT. This gives the protein CASSFGGLSADTQYF.

With regard to this clone: One end of the junction fails to match germline, which may point to a read error. The V call is TRBV2, the J call TRBJ2-1, with 11 nucleotides matching TRBD1. This CDR3 is 14 amino acids long. In germline, CDR1 is SNHLY, CDR2 FYNNEI. CDR3 region: CASSEGQGAREQFF. CDR3 bases: TGTGCCAGCAGCGAAGGACAGGGGGCTCGGGAGCAGTTCTTC.

The chain links TRBV7-9 to TRBJ1-4; a possible D gene is TRBD1 (6 bases). CDR1 SEHNR and CDR2 FQNEAQ come from the germline V gene (reference sequence). CDR3 size: 15 residues. V was pared by 7 bases and J by 4 bases, with 16 bases between. The chain's CDR3 is CASTLRGSGNEKLFF. CDR3 nucleotides: TGTGCCAGCACCCTCAGGGGATCCGGTAATGAAAAACTGTTTTTT.

V gene TRBV28 combines with J gene TRBJ1-6; D is uncertain. The CDR3 consists of 15 residues. Looked up from germline, CDR1 is MDHEN and CDR2 is SYDVKM. Trimming left V 2 bases short and J 9 bases short, with 14 bases between. The CDR3 sequence is CASSLLDLSGSPLHF. DNA of the CDR3: TGTGCCAGCAGTTTACTAGACCTATCCGGTTCACCCCTCCACTTT. Full variable domain (outside the CDR3, taken from reference TRBV28 and TRBJ1-6): DVKVTQSSRYLVKRTGEKVFLECVQDMDHENMFWYRQDPGLGLRLIYFSYDVKMKEKGDIPEGYSVSREKKERFSLILESASTNQTSMYLCASSLLDLSGSPLHFGNGTRLTVT.

J is TRBJ2-1 and V is TRBV5-4; D is unresolved. Germline V gives CDR1 SGHNT, CDR2 YYREEE (reference sequence). The CDR3 is 14 amino acids. Trimming stripped 5 bases from V and 2 bases from J, with 11 bases between. The chain's CDR3 is CASRSLGAYNEQFF. The CDR3 DNA sequence: TGTGCCAGCAGGAGTCTAGGAGCCTACAATGAGCAGTTCTTC. Variable domain in full (rest from reference TRBV5-4 and TRBJ2-1): ETGVTQSPTHLIKTRGQQVTLRCSSQSGHNTVSWYQQALGQGPQFIFQYYREEENGRGNFPPRFSGLQFPNYSSELNVNALELDDSALYLCASRSLGAYNEQFFGPGTRLTVL.

V is TRBV5-6 and J is TRBJ2-3, with D hard to call. Germline V gene data show CDR1 as SGHDT and CDR2 as YYEEEE. The CDR3 spans 14 residues. V lost 1 base, J lost 3 bases, and 9 bases lay in between. The CDR3 reads CASSLLGLTDTQYF. The CDR3 nucleotides read TGTGCCAGCAGCTTGTTGGGCCTAACAGATACGCAGTATTTT.

This chain joins TRBV25-1 and TRBJ2-7, with a tentative D call TRBD1 (6 bases). V was trimmed by 3 bases and J by 2 bases, leaving 14 bases between them. The CDR3 totals 15 residues. Germline CDR1 reads MGHDK; CDR2 reads SYGVNS. CDR3 DNA sequence: TGTGCCAGCAGTGAGACGGGGACACTACCCTACGAGCAGTACTTC. Its translation: CASSETGTLPYEQYF.

The chain's CDR3 is CASSGFLGTYNSPLHF. CDR3 coding DNA: TGTGCCAGCAGCGGTTTTTTGGGGACCTATAATTCACCCCTCCACTTT. J is TRBJ1-6 and V is TRBV7-8, with unresolved D. Trimming stripped 5 bases from V and 2 bases from J, with 13 bases between. This CDR3 has 16 amino acids. The germline gives CDR1 SGHVS, CDR2 FQNEAQ.

The chain recombines TRBV27 with TRBJ2-7; the D gene could be TRBD1 or TRBD2 (5 bases each). Germline V gene sequence: CDR1 MNHEY, CDR2 SMNVEV (reference sequence). CDR3 length equals 14 residues. Trimming removed 1 base from V and 5 bases from J, with 12 bases in between. The CDR3 loop is CASSLFDRGDEQYF. The CDR3 DNA follows: TGTGCCAGCAGTTTATTTGACCGGGGCGACGAGCAGTACTTC.

The chain is built from TRBV7-9 and TRBJ1-2; D is unclear. CDR3 length equals 14 residues. V lost 4 bases and J 4 bases, leaving 13 bases between the germline ends. Germline V gene data show CDR1 as SEHNR and CDR2 as FQNEAQ (reference sequence). The CDR3 bases are TGTGCCAGCAGCTCCTACACAGCGATCTATGGCTACACCTTC. Translated, it gives CASSSYTAIYGYTF.

The rearrangement links TRBV29-1 to TRBJ2-6; no clear D gene. V was trimmed by 2 bases and J by 0 bases, leaving 8 bases between them. The CDR3 totals 15 residues. CDR1 is SQVTM, CDR2 ANQGSEA, per germline. The CDR3 here is CSVETATSGANVLTF. DNA of the CDR3: TGCAGCGTTGAAACGGCGACCTCTGGGGCCAACGTCCTGACTTTC.

This chain joins TRBV6-1 and TRBJ1-5; 7 bases agree with TRBD1. J lost 11 bases, V lost 5 bases, and 6 bases had no gene match. CDR1 and CDR2 from the germline V gene are MNHNS and SASEGT. CDR3 length equals 12 residues. This chain's CDR3 is CASSRDSSSQHF. CDR3 in DNA: TGTGCCAGCAGTAGGGACAGTTCGTCCCAGCATTTT.

V usage is TRBV7-9 and J usage is TRBJ1-2; D uncertain. The CDR3 is made up of 16 amino acids. Germline-derived CDR1 and CDR2 are SEHNR and FQNEAQ (reference sequence). Trimming cost V 2 bases and J 4 bases, with 17 bases left between them. The CDR3 is CASSLYQEVWGYGYTF. CDR3 in DNA: TGTGCCAGCAGCTTATATCAAGAGGTCTGGGGCTATGGCTACACCTTC.

The chain combines TRBV7-9 with TRBJ2-7; D is unclear. With 1 base removed from V and 1 base from J, the gap between germline ends came to 8 bases. The germline V gene encodes CDR1 SEHNR and CDR2 FQNEAQ (reference sequence). The CDR3 has 14 residues. In nucleotides, the CDR3 is TGTGCCAGCAGCTTAGGCTGGCGTTCCTACGAGCAGTACTTC. This codes for CASSLGWRSYEQYF.

The J gene is TRBJ2-3, the V gene TRBV9; D gene unclear. The V and J ends lost 2 bases and 2 bases respectively, with 21 bases between them. The length of the CDR3 is 18 residues. Germline V CDR1 and CDR2: SGDLS, YYNGEE. CDR3 in DNA: TGTGCCAGCAGCGTTCGCCCCCCCACTCCGGGCCTCACAGATACGCAGTATTTT. Its protein product is CASSVRPPTPGLTDTQYF. Drawing the rest from reference TRBV9 and TRBJ2-3, the complete variable domain is DSGVTQTPKHLITATGQRVTLRCSPRSGDLSVYWYQQSLDQGLQFLIQYYNGEERAKGNILERFSAQQFPDLHSELNLSSLELGDSALYFCASSVRPPTPGLTDTQYFGPGTRLTVL.

CDR3 amino acids: CASRERQTLTDTQYF. In nucleotides, the CDR3 is TGCGCCAGCAGGGAACGACAGACCCTCACAGATACGCAGTATTTT. The J gene is TRBJ2-3, the V gene TRBV5-1, with D tentatively TRBD1 (5 bases). The CDR3 runs 15 residues. Trimming took off 5 bases at V and 2 bases at J, with 15 bases between the two ends. Germline V gene data show CDR1 as SGHRS and CDR2 as YFSETQ. Full variable domain (rest looked up from reference TRBV5-1 and TRBJ2-3): KAGVTQTPRYLIKTRGQQVTLSCSPISGHRSVSWYQQTPGQGLQFLFEYFSETQRNKGNFPGRFSGRQFSNSRSEMNVSTLELGDSALYLCASRERQTLTDTQYFGPGTRLTVL.

The V and J genes are TRBV18 and TRBJ2-5, with D hard to call. Trimming shortened V by 4 bases and J by 4 bases, and 7 bases separated the two germline ends. The CDR3 covers 12 residues. The germline V gene has CDR1 KGHSH and CDR2 LQKENI. CDR3 protein: CASSRSGETQYF. CDR3 nucleotide sequence: TGTGCCAGCTCACGGTCAGGAGAGACCCAGTACTTC. Looking up the rest from reference TRBV18 and TRBJ2-5 gives the full variable domain: NAGVMQNPRHLVRRRGQEARLRCSPMKGHSHVYWYRQLPEEGLKFMVYLQKENIIDESGMPKERFSAEFPKEGPSILRIQQVVRGDSAAYFCASSRSGETQYFGPGTRLLVL.

This clone was recorded once. V gene TRBV6-1 combines with J gene TRBJ2-7; D gene unclear. The V gene lost 5 bases and the J gene lost 1 base, with 18 bases spanning the gap. The CDR3 totals 16 residues. Germline V CDR1 and CDR2: MNHNS, SASEGT. The CDR3 coding sequence is TGTGCCAGCAGTCAAGGCATTAATCCGGGTTCCTACGAGCAGTACTTC. It codes for CASSQGINPGSYEQYF.

This CDR3 reads CASSSDGGAFYGYTF. The DNA of the CDR3 is TGTGCCAGCAGCTCCGATGGAGGGGCGTTCTATGGCTACACCTTC. The chain uses TRBV7-9 and TRBJ1-2; tentatively, D is TRBD1 (5 bases). V shed 4 bases and J shed 4 bases, with 16 bases lying between them. CDR1 and CDR2 from the germline V gene are SEHNR and FQNEAQ (reference sequence). CDR3 size: 15 residues.

There are a few counts of this clone. CDR3 in amino acids: CASSDTGYGYTF. The CDR3 coding sequence is TGTGCCAGCAGTGACACAGGCTATGGCTACACCTTC. V gene TRBV6-4 combines with J gene TRBJ1-2; possibly TRBD1 for D (5 bases). Per germline, CDR1 MRHNA and CDR2 SNTAGT. Deletions cut 2 bases from V and 4 bases from J, with 5 bases between. The CDR3 length is 12 residues.

There are a few counts of this clone. The chain links TRBV5-1 to TRBJ2-7; D is unresolved. The CDR3 is 12 residues long. V was shortened by 2 bases and J by 2 bases, with 5 bases between the two germline ends. From germline, CDR1 is SGHRS and CDR2 YFSETQ. This CDR3 reads CASSFTPYEQYF. Written as DNA, the CDR3 is TGCGCCAGCAGCTTCACCCCCTACGAGCAGTACTTC.

This clone was found once. The V gene is TRBV7-3, the J gene TRBJ2-1, with a tentative D call TRBD2 (6 bases). Germline loops: CDR1 SGHTA, CDR2 FQGTGA. The CDR3 is 15 residues long. V was clipped by 0 bases and J by 2 bases, with 8 bases between them. The CDR3 nucleotides read TGTGCCAGCAGCTTAACACGGGAGCCCTACAATGAGCAGTTCTTC. Translated, it gives CASSLTREPYNEQFF.

The chain is built from TRBV11-2 and TRBJ2-1, with TRBD1 matching over 7 bases. The CDR3 is 12 residues long. Per the germline V gene, CDR1 is SGHAT and CDR2 is FQNNGV. After removal of 5 bases from V and 7 bases from J, the junction contained 2 bases not matched to a gene. Here the CDR3 reads CASSTRGNEQFF. In nucleotides, the CDR3 is TGTGCCAGCAGCACCAGGGGGAATGAGCAGTTCTTC.

This chain links TRBV11-2 with TRBJ2-7, with 7 bases aligning to TRBD1. In germline, CDR1 is SGHAT, CDR2 FQNNGV. The CDR3 totals 15 residues. Trimming cost V 5 bases and J 2 bases; bases outside gene matches: 9. CDR3 sequence reads: CASSPRRTGTYEQYF. CDR3 nucleotide sequence: TGTGCCAGCAGCCCACGTCGGACAGGCACCTACGAGCAGTACTTC.

The V call is TRBV2, the J call TRBJ1-2; D remains unclear. The CDR3 is 13 amino acids. Trimming took 1 base from V and 6 from J, leaving 9 bases between them. Germline V gene data show CDR1 as SNHLY and CDR2 as FYNNEI. The CDR3: CASSEEGRHGYTF. CDR3 nucleotide sequence: TGTGCCAGCAGTGAAGAGGGCAGGCATGGCTACACCTTC.